The clone carrying this T cell receptor beta chain was found many times. Its antigen is not identified. The record originates from a study of T-cell memory formation after mild COVID-19. TCRdb re-analysed the 5' RACE reads in MiXCR, keeping a single row per CDR3 protein. The repertoire holds 300,000 to 350,000 distinct CDR3 sequences, with 12% to 15% as singletons. Study-level points and caveats: The authors did not confirm SARS-CoV-2 specificity of second-wave clones peaking day 37.

V was clipped by 3 bases and J by 0 bases, with 12 bases between them. The length of the CDR3 is 16 residues. The germline CDR1 and CDR2 sequences are MNHEY and SVGEGT. The sample comprised PBMCs or a T cell subset sorted from them (not recorded which). The receptor's source is a man younger than 35 who had mild COVID-19 (a few samples of this study predate the infection). Cell type and time point are not known. The chain employs TRBV6-2 or TRBV6-3 and TRBJ2-4; D not resolved. The CDR3 DNA is TGTGCCAGCAGTTATCCGGGCACCATAGCCAAAAACATTCAGTACTTC. Its translation is CASSYPGTIAKNIQYF.